These 8 T cell receptor beta chains were all obtained from the same sample, sequenced in a study of blood T cell repertoires in COVID-19. This table comes from immunoSEQ multiplex PCR, and its TCRdb copy is limited to in-frame clones, with some not included. This table has 250,000 or so clones, approximately 84% appearing once. The sample comprised peripheral blood. The receptors shown here come from a man over 45 with acute or convalescent COVID-19.

This clone appeared once. This chain links TRBV12-5 with TRBJ1-2; the match to TRBD1 covers 9 bases. The CDR3 consists of 13 residues. The germline V gene has CDR1 LGHNT and CDR2 FRNRAP. V lost 7 bases, J lost 7 bases, and 7 bases stayed unmatched. In DNA form, the CDR3 reads TGTGCTAGTGCTATGACAGGGGGTCTTGGCTACACCTTC. This codes for CASAMTGGLGYTF.

This clone was counted once. An end of the junction differs from the germline gene, which may be a read error. CDR3 residues: CASRSGTTGNGQFF. The CDR3, as DNA: TGTGCCAGCAGGAGCGGGACCACCGGGAATGGGCAGTTCTTC. This chain connects TRBV2 to TRBJ2-1; 7 nucleotides agree with TRBD2. The CDR3 covers 14 residues. Germline CDR1 SNHLY, CDR2 FYNNEI.

This rearrangement joins TRBV5-4 to TRBJ2-1; D possibly corresponds to TRBD2 (5 bases). This CDR3 comprises 15 residues. Deletions cut 4 bases from V and 6 bases from J, with 17 bases between. Germline V lookup: CDR1 SGHNT, CDR2 YYREEE (reference sequence). CDR3 region: CASSLGSGNLNEQFF. CDR3 nucleotides: TGTGCCAGCAGCCTAGGGTCCGGGAATCTCAATGAGCAGTTCTTC.

V and J are TRBV28 and TRBJ1-2; TRBD1 agrees at 9 bases. Trimming took 6 bases from V and 6 from J; bases not matched to a gene: 5. Per the germline V gene, CDR1 is MDHEN and CDR2 is SYDVKM. CDR3 size: 13 residues. The CDR3 DNA follows: TGTGCCAGCAGGGACGGACAGGGGAATGGCTACACCTTC. Residues: CASRDGQGNGYTF.

The rearrangement links TRBV27 to TRBJ2-7; the match to TRBD2 covers 8 bases. The CDR3 has 14 amino acids. In germline, CDR1 is MNHEY, CDR2 SMNVEV (reference sequence). J lost 0 bases, V lost 5 bases, and 3 bases had no gene match. The CDR3 bases are TGTGCCAGCAGTACTAGCGGAAGCTCCTACGAGCAGTACTTC. Encoded protein: CASSTSGSSYEQYF.

The chain is built from TRBV11-2 and TRBJ2-7; 8 bases match TRBD1. J gave up 2 bases and V 6 bases, and 12 bases lay outside the gene matches. Germline lookup yields CDR1 SGHAT and CDR2 FQNNGV. This CDR3 contains 16 residues. The CDR3 nucleotides read TGTGCCAGCAGTCACGGACAGGGAGGATTTGCCTACGAGCAGTACTTC. Translating gives CASSHGQGGFAYEQYF.

CDR3 protein: CASSISSGTGSYEQYF. The CDR3 DNA reads as TGTGCCAGCAGCATTTCTTCCGGGACAGGAAGCTACGAGCAGTACTTC. The V and J genes are TRBV9 and TRBJ2-7, with 8 bases fitting TRBD1. Unmatched junction bases numbered 12, after V lost 4 bases and J lost 3 bases. CDR1 is SGDLS, CDR2 YYNGEE, per germline. The CDR3 is made up of 16 amino acids.

V usage is TRBV4-1 and J usage is TRBJ2-5; 11 positions match TRBD1. V shed 4 bases and J 4 bases; nucleotides not matched to a gene: 5. Germline CDR1 MGHRA, CDR2 YSYEKL. This CDR3 has 15 amino acids. The CDR3 coding sequence is TGCGCCAGCAGCCTCGGACAGGGGGCAGGAGAGACCCAGTACTTC. Translation: CASSLGQGAGETQYF.